This T cell receptor beta chain was captured in a study of T-cell memory formation after mild COVID-19. Whole-study context: Across donors, TCR clusters were largely donor specific.

This clonotype was counted a few times. V was pared by 2 bases and J by 3 bases, with 6 bases between. CDR1 is LGHNA and CDR2 is YSLEER in the germline V gene. CDR3 length: 13 amino acids. TCRdb independently ran MiXCR on the 5' RACE reads; one entry per CDR3 protein. The sample holds over 150,000 distinct CDR3 sequences, about 18% seen once. This clonotype originated in a man aged 18 to 29 who had mild COVID-19 (a few samples of this study predate the infection). Cell type and time point are not known. The chain joins TRBV4-3 to TRBJ2-3; a weak D match, TRBD1 (5 bases). The source material was PBMCs or a T cell subset sorted from them (not recorded which). CDR3 sequence reads: CASSQQGTDTQYF. The CDR3 DNA reads as TGCGCCAGCAGCCAACAGGGTACAGATACGCAGTATTTT.